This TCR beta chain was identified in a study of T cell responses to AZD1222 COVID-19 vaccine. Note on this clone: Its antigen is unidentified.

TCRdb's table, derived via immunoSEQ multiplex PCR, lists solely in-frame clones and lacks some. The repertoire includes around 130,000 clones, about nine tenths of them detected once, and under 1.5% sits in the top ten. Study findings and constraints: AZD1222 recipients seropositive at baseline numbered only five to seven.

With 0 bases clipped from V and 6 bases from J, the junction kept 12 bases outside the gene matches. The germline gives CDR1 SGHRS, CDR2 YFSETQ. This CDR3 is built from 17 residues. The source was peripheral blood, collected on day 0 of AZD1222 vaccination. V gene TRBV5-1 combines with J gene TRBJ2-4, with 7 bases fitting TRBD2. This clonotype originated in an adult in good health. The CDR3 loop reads CASSLAGTRGGGNIQYF. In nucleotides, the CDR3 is TGCGCCAGCAGCTTGGCCGGAACAAGGGGCGGGGGAAACATTCAGTACTTC.